Here is one T cell receptor beta chain with its context. Its antigen is undetermined. Included as multiple sclerosis controls were treatment-naive patients who had stable or active relapsing-remitting disease. The CDR3 is made up of 14 amino acids. Per the germline V gene, CDR1 is SGHVS and CDR2 is FNYEAQ. Trimming took off 1 base at V and 5 bases at J, with 11 bases between the two ends. Reverse transcription of roughly 0.5 to 1 ug RNA was carried out with random hexamers. Amplification of TCR beta CDR3 by immunoSEQ multiplex PCR spanned 54 Vbeta and 13 Jbeta. TCRdb reanalysed the immunoSEQ multiplex PCR reads using MiXCR and keeps one entry per CDR3 protein. The sample has approximately 220,000 distinct CDR3 sequences, around nine tenths seen once. These data belong to a study of CD8 T cells in Susac syndrome. Study-level points and caveats: As acknowledged by the study, its TCR sequencing and HLA analysis included a relatively small number of individuals.

This sequence was found in a human donor with multiple sclerosis. Sequenced material: CD8+ T cells from PBMCs. V usage is TRBV7-6 and J usage is TRBJ1-1; D is uncertain. The DNA of the CDR3 is TGTGCCAGCAGCTTAGACGGTTGGGCGACTGAAGCTTTCTTT. It specifies CASSLDGWATEAFF. Full variable domain (remainder filled in from reference TRBV7-6 and TRBJ1-1): GAGVSQSPRYKVTKRGQDVALRCDPISGHVSLYWYRQALGQGPEFLTYFNYEAQQDKSGLPNDRFSAERPEGSISTLTIQRTEQRDSAMYRCASSLDGWATEAFFGQGTRLTVV.